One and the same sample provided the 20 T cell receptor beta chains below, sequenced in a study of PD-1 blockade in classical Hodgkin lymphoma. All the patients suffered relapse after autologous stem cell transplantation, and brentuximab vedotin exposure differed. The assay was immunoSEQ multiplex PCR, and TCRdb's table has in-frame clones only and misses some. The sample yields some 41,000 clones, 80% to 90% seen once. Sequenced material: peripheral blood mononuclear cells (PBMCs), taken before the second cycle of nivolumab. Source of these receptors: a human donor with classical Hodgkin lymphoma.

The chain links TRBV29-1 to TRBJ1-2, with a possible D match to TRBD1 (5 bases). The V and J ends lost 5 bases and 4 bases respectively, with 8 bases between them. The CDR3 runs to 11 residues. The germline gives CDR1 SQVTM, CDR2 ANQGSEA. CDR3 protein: CSVSGLYGYTF. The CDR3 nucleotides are TGCAGCGTTTCGGGACTCTATGGCTACACCTTC.

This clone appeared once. The CDR3 reads CASSSGHYNEQFF. CDR3 coding DNA: TGTGCCAGCAGTAGCGGCCATTACAATGAGCAGTTCTTC. V gene TRBV6-4 combines with J gene TRBJ2-1, with D maybe TRBD2 (5 bases). Trimming removed 5 bases from V and 4 bases from J, with 9 bases in between. The CDR3 loop spans 13 amino acids. Germline lookup yields CDR1 MRHNA and CDR2 SNTAGT.

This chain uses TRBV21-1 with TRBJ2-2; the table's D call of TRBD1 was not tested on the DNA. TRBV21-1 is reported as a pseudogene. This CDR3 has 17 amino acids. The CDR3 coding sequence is TGTGCCAGCAGCAAAGAGGACAGGGTGGGTAACACCGGGGAGCTGTTTTTT. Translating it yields CASSKEDRVGNTGELFF.

The chain's CDR3 is CASSTWGGLTRDTQYF. In DNA, the CDR3 is TGTGCCAGCAGTACTTGGGGGGGACTTACCAGGGATACGCAGTATTTT. This rearrangement joins TRBV27 to TRBJ2-3, with 7 bases identical to TRBD2. V lost 5 bases to trimming and J lost 6 bases; unmatched junction nucleotides: 14. The CDR3 has 16 amino acids. Per the germline V gene, CDR1 is MNHEY and CDR2 is SMNVEV (reference sequence).

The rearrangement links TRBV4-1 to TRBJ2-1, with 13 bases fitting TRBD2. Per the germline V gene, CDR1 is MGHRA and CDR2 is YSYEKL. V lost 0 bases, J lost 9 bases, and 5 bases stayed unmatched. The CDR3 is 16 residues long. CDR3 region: CASSQDTGTSGIEQFF. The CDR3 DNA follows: TGCGCCAGCAGCCAAGATACCGGGACTAGCGGGATTGAGCAGTTCTTC.

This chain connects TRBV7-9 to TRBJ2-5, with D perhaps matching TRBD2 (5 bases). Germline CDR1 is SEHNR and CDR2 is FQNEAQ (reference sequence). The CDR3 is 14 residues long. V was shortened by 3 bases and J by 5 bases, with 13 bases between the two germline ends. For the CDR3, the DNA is TGTGCCAGCAGCTTTTTTGCACCGGGGGAGACCCAGTACTTC. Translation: CASSFFAPGETQYF.

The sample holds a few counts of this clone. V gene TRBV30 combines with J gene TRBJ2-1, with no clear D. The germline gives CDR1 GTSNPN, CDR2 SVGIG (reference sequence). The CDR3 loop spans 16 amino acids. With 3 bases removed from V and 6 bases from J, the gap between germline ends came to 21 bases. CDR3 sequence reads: CAWRDLGVRPSNEQFF. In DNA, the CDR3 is TGTGCCTGGAGGGATCTTGGGGTACGGCCCTCCAATGAGCAGTTCTTC.

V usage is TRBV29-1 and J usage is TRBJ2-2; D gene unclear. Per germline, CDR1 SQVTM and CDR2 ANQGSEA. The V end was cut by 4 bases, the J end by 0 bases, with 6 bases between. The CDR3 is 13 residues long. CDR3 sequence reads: CSVVDPNTGELFF. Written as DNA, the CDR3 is TGCAGCGTTGTAGACCCGAACACCGGGGAGCTGTTTTTT.

The CDR3: CASSRPLGSKNIQYF. The CDR3 nucleotides read TGTGCCAGCAGCCGCCCGCTAGGATCCAAAAACATTCAGTACTTC. The chain carries TRBV7-9 and TRBJ2-4; D call uncertain. The length of the CDR3 is 15 residues. Germline-derived CDR1 and CDR2 are SEHNR and FQNEAQ (reference sequence). V was clipped by 5 bases and J by 2 bases, with 13 bases between them.

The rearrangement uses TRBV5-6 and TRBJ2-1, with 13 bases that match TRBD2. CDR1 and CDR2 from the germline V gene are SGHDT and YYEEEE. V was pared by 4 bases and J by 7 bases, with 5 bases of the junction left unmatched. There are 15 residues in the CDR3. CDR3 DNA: TGTGCCAGCAGCGCCCCGGGACTAGCGGGAAATGAGCAGTTCTTC. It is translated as CASSAPGLAGNEQFF.

The CDR3 loop is CASSLLGAGGSETQYF. CDR3 DNA sequence: TGTGCCAGCAGCTTATTAGGGGCGGGAGGAAGTGAGACCCAGTACTTC. The rearrangement links TRBV7-3 to TRBJ2-5; 8 bases align to TRBD2. J gave up 5 bases and V 2 bases, and 10 bases lay outside the gene matches. This CDR3 is 16 amino acids long. The germline CDR1 and CDR2 sequences are SGHTA and FQGTGA.

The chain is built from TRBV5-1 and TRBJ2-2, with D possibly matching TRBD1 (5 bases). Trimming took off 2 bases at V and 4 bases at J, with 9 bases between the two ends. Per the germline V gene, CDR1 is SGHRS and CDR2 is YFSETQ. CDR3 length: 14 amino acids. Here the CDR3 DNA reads TGCGCCAGCAGCTTTCAGGGAATCACCGGGGAGCTGTTTTTT. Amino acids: CASSFQGITGELFF. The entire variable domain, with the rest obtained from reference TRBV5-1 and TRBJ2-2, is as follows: KAGVTQTPRYLIKTRGQQVTLSCSPISGHRSVSWYQQTPGQGLQFLFEYFSETQRNKGNFPGRFSGRQFSNSRSEMNVSTLELGDSALYLCASSFQGITGELFFGEGSRLTVL.

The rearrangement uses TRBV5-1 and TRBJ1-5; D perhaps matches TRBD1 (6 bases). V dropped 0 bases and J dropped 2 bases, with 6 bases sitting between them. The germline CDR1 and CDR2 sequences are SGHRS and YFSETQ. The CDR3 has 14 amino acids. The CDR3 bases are TGCGCCAGCAGCTTGGGGACAGGCAATCAGCCCCAGCATTTT. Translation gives CASSLGTGNQPQHF.

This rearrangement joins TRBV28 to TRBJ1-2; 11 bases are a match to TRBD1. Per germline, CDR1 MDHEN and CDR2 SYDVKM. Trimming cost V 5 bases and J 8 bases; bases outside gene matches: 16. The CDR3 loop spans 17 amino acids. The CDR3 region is CASSPRTGGARTRGYTF. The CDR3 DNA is TGTGCCAGCAGTCCCAGGACAGGGGGCGCGCGAACAAGGGGCTACACCTTC.

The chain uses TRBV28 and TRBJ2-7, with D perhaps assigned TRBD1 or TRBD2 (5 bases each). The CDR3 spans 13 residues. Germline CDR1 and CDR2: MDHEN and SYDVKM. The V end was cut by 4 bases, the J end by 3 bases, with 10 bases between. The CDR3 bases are TGTGCCAGCAGTTCCTCAGGGAGCTACGAGCAGTACTTC. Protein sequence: CASSSSGSYEQYF.

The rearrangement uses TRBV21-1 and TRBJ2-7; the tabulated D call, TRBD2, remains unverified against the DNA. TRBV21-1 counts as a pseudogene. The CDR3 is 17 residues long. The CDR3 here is CASSKSGRAPKSYEQYF. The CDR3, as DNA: TGTGCCAGCAGCAAGAGCGGGAGGGCCCCTAAGTCCTACGAGCAGTACTTC.

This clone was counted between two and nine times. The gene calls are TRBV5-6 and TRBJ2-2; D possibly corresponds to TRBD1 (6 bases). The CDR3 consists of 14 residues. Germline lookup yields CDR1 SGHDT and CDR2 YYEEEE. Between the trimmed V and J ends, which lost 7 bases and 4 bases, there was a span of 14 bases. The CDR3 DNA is TGTGCCAGCGGCCCTACAGGGCGCACCGGGGAGCTGTTTTTT. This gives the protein CASGPTGRTGELFF.

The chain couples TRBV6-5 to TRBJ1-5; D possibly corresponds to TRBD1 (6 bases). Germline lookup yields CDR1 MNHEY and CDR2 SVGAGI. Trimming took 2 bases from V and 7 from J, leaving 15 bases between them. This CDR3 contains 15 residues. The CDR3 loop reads CASSYEGRGGQPQHF. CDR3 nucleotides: TGTGCCAGCAGTTACGAGGGCAGGGGCGGACAGCCCCAGCATTTT.

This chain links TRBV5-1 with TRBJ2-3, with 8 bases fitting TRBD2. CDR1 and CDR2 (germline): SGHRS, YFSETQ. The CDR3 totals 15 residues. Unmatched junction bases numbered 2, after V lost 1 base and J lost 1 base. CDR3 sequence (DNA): TGCGCCAGCAGCTTGACACTAGCGGGCACAGATACGCAGTATTTT. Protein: CASSLTLAGTDTQYF.

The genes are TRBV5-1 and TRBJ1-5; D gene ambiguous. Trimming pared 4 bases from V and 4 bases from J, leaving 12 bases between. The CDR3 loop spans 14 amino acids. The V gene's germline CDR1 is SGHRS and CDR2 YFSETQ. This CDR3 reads CASSLGRSNQPQHF. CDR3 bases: TGCGCCAGCAGCCTTGGACGGAGTAATCAGCCCCAGCATTTT. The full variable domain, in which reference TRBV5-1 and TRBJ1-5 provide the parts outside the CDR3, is KAGVTQTPRYLIKTRGQQVTLSCSPISGHRSVSWYQQTPGQGLQFLFEYFSETQRNKGNFPGRFSGRQFSNSRSEMNVSTLELGDSALYLCASSLGRSNQPQHFGDGTRLSIL.